A selection of T cell receptor beta chains follows, all from one sample in a study of blood T cell repertoires in COVID-19. Profiled with immunoSEQ multiplex PCR; TCRdb holds only in-frame clones, not every one. The table lists 380,000 or so clones, 88% of them singletons, with roughly 0.97% in the top ten. Sequencing input: PBMCs or T cells enriched from blood (not recorded which). Every receptor here comes from a woman aged 25 to 39 with acute COVID-19. Each CDR3 is given with its conserved first and last residue. Each record gives: D gene, J gene, V gene, clone size, CDR3 DNA, CDR3 protein. A D gene is named only where the DNA matches it firmly. Part of the rows lack a size; the others show once, few, many or a class for expanded clones.

TRBD2,TRBJ2-5,TRBV24-1,-,TGTGCCACCAGTGAGGTGCGGGGGATCCAAGAGACCCAGTACTTC,CATSEVRGIQETQYF
TRBD2,TRBJ2-7,TRBV7-2,few,TGTGCCAGCAGCTCGGGGACTAGCGCCGGAGATCAGTACTTC,CASSSGTSAGDQYF
TRBD1,TRBJ1-3,TRBV5-1,few,TGCGCCAGCAGGACAGGGGCGAATGGAAACACCATATATTTT,CASRTGANGNTIYF
-,TRBJ1-5,TRBV5-1,-,TGCGCCAGCAGCTTGGACGGGGGAGGACAGCCCCAGCATTTT,CASSLDGGGQPQHF
-,TRBJ2-4,TRBV4-3,-,TGCGCCAGCAGCCAAGTTCGGGACAACAAAAACATTCAGTACTTC,CASSQVRDNKNIQYF
TRBD2,TRBJ2-1,TRBV7-2,-,TGTGCCAGCAGCTCAGGAGGTAGCGGGGGGGGTCCGTCCTACAATGAGCAGTTCTTC,CASSSGGSGGGPSYNEQFF
TRBD2,TRBJ2-2,TRBV7-3,-,TGTGCCAGCAGTACTAGCGGACCTCACACCGGGGAGCTGTTTTTT,CASSTSGPHTGELFF
TRBD1,TRBJ1-1,TRBV10-1,-,TGCGCCAGCAGTGAATACAGGGGAGGCACTGAAGCTTTCTTT,CASSEYRGGTEAFF
TRBD2,TRBJ2-2,TRBV10-2,-,TGCGCCAGCGGGACTAGCGAGAGGACCGGGGAGCTGTTTTTT,CASGTSERTGELFF
-,TRBJ2-1,TRBV21-1,-,TGTGCCAGCATTATAGCTCCGGGACAGGAAAATGAGCAGTTCTTC,CASIIAPGQENEQFF
TRBD1,TRBJ2-7,TRBV2,-,TGTGCCAGCAGTGGGGACAGGGAATACGAGCAGTACTTC,CASSGDREYEQYF
-,TRBJ1-5,TRBV18,-,TGTGCCAGCCGGGGAGGCAGTTTCAATCAGCCCCAGCATTTT,CASRGGSFNQPQHF
TRBD1,TRBJ2-7,TRBV5-1,-,TGCGCCAGCAGCCCTGGGGACAGGAGTCAGCAGTACTTC,CASSPGDRSQQYF
-,TRBJ1-6,TRBV10-3,few,TGTGCCATCAGCCCAGGGGATGACGGTTCACCCCTCCACTTT,CAISPGDDGSPLHF
-,TRBJ1-3,TRBV19,-,TGTGCCAGTAACGACAGGTCCTCTGGAAACACCATATATTTT,CASNDRSSGNTIYF
TRBD1,TRBJ2-5,TRBV7-3,-,TGTGCCAGCAGCTTAACCGGGACAGCGCAAGAGACCCAGTACTTC,CASSLTGTAQETQYF
TRBD1,TRBJ1-2,TRBV5-1,-,TGCGCCAGCAGCCGATACCAGGGGGCCGAGGATGGCTACACCTTC,CASSRYQGAEDGYTF
-,TRBJ1-1,TRBV11-2,-,TGTGCCAGCAGCTTGACCCCGGGACTTGAAGCTTTCTTT,CASSLTPGLEAFF
-,TRBJ2-7,TRBV7-9,-,TGTGCCAGCAGCTTAACTTTTGGCAGGGGCTCCTACGAGCAGTACTTC,CASSLTFGRGSYEQYF
TRBD1,TRBJ2-5,TRBV6-1,-,TGTGCCAGCAGTGAACTGACTGGGCAGGGGGCAGAGACCCAGTACTTC,CASSELTGQGAETQYF
-,TRBJ1-6,TRBV12-1,-,TGTTCCAGCAGCTTTGGGCCTGATAATTCACCCCTCCACTTT,CSSSFGPDNSPLHF
-,TRBJ1-1,TRBV13,-,TGTGCCAGCAGCTTAGTGGGACTCCAGAACACTGAAGCTTTCTTT,CASSLVGLQNTEAFF
-,TRBJ1-5,TRBV19,few,TGTGCCAGTGTCGGATGGGCCAGCAATCAGCCCCAGCATTTT,CASVGWASNQPQHF
-,TRBJ1-2,TRBV30,once,TGTGCCTGGAGTGTATCTTCAGGGGCGAGCGGCTACACCTTC,CAWSVSSGASGYTF
-,TRBJ1-1,TRBV10-3,-,TGTGCCATCAGTACACCGAACACTGAAGCTTTCTTT,CAISTPNTEAFF
TRBD1,TRBJ1-2,TRBV5-1,-,TGCGCCAGCAGCTTGGGGACAGGGGGCGGCTACACCTTC,CASSLGTGGGYTF
-,TRBJ1-1,TRBV27,-,TGTGCCAGCAGTTTGGGACAGAACACTGAAGCTTTCTTT,CASSLGQNTEAFF
TRBD2,TRBJ2-3,TRBV3-1/TRBV3-2,-,TGTGCCAGCAGCTACTCAGCGGGGGGGGCAGATACGCAGTATTTT,CASSYSAGGADTQYF
-,TRBJ1-2,TRBV4-1,-,TGCGCCAGCAGCCCAAACTTGGTACAGAGATCTGGTGGCTACACCTTC,CASSPNLVQRSGGYTF
-,TRBJ1-5,TRBV18,-,TGTGCCAGCTCACCACTAGGAGAGTATAGCAATCAGCCCCAGCATTTT,CASSPLGEYSNQPQHF
-,TRBJ2-1,TRBV27,-,TGTGCCAGCGCGGGGAGTCCCTCCTACAATGAGCAGTTCTTC,CASAGSPSYNEQFF
TRBD1,TRBJ1-2,TRBV6-5,-,TGTGCCAGCAGTTACTCGAGAGGGGGCTTAAGCTACACCTTC,CASSYSRGGLSYTF
-,TRBJ1-1,TRBV7-8,-,TGTGCCAGCAGCTGGGGGAATCTCGAAACTCGACATAGCAGGGGAGCCACTGAAGCTTTCTTT,CASSWGNLETRHSRGATEAFF
-,TRBJ2-5,TRBV5-1,-,TGCGCCAGCAGCTTGGCTCGGGGGTTGGAGACCCAGTACTTC,CASSLARGLETQYF
-,TRBJ2-1,TRBV12-3/TRBV12-4,-,TGTGCCAGCAGTTTCAGGCGGGACCTTGAGCAGTTCTTC,CASSFRRDLEQFF
-,TRBJ1-4,TRBV3-1/TRBV3-2,-,TGTGCCAGCAGCCATTCAGAAAGCGGGGCTGCTGAAAAACTGTTTTTT,CASSHSESGAAEKLFF
TRBD1,TRBJ1-4,TRBV14,-,TGTGCCAGCAGCCGGGACAGGGACGAAAAACTGTTTTTT,CASSRDRDEKLFF
-,TRBJ2-7,TRBV1,-,TGCACCAGCAGCCAAGAAGGTTCGCGGGCACCCGGCGAGCAGTACTTC,CTSSQEGSRAPGEQYF
-,TRBJ2-2,TRBV5-1,-,TGCGCCAGCAGCTTGCGGCCTAGCGAAAGAACCGGGGAGCTGTTTTTT,CASSLRPSERTGELFF
-,TRBJ1-2,TRBV19,-,TGTGCCAGCCGGCAGGGGACTAACTATGGCTACACCTTC,CASRQGTNYGYTF
-,TRBJ1-2,TRBV27,-,TGTGCCAGCAGTTTATTAGGGGGGGCTTGGGGCTACACCTTC,CASSLLGGAWGYTF
TRBD2,TRBJ2-5,TRBV9,-,TGTGCCAGCAGCCCCAGAGCGGGGGGCGGGGAGACCCAGTACTTC,CASSPRAGGGETQYF
-,TRBJ1-2,TRBV19,-,TGTGCCAGCGCGGGCAGGGGAATAAATGGCTACACCTTC,CASAGRGINGYTF